This T cell receptor (beta chain) was sequenced in a study of blood T cell repertoires in COVID-19. Whole-study context: Specimens from acute and convalescent COVID-19 originated in the United States, Italy and Spain. T cells, B-cell-depleted T cells, or PBMCs provided the cDNA or gDNA that served as material.

Germline values: CDR1 MDHEN, CDR2 SYDVKM. There are 15 residues in the CDR3. The V gene lost 2 bases and the J gene lost 0 bases, with 11 bases spanning the gap. Original processing notes: The assay estimated nucleated cells by amplifying reference gene primers. Some clones are missing from TCRdb's copy, which holds only in-frame ones; the method was immunoSEQ multiplex PCR. D and trimming were read from the DNA, whereas the V and J calls and clone size are those reported in that table. The table has 110,000 or so clones, 60% to 80% seen once; the top ten hold over 7%. The receptor comes from a human donor in a cohort sampled during active COVID-19. The chain links TRBV28 to TRBJ2-7; tentatively, D is TRBD1 (5 bases). The sequencing input was peripheral blood. The CDR3 region is CASSLTGSISYEQYF. CDR3 DNA sequence: TGTGCCAGCAGTTTAACAGGAAGTATCTCCTACGAGCAGTACTTC.